This note documents a single T cell receptor (beta chain) sequence. Antigen: not known. The record originates from a study of graft-versus-host responses after intestinal transplantation. Germline values: CDR1 SNHLY, CDR2 FYNNEI. The CDR3 is 16 amino acids. The trim removed 6 bases at V and 8 bases at J, leaving 15 bases unmatched. Here immunoSEQ multiplex PCR was the method, and the copy in TCRdb shows in-frame clones only, minus some. The table includes about 90,000 clones, roughly 92% detected once. Study observations and caveats: Among circulating GvH clones, peak levels were associated with early post-transplant declines in HvG clones. Investigators detected GvH clones in recipient marrow, with some emerging earlier in ileum or blood.

The V gene is TRBV2, the J gene TRBJ2-1, with 8 positions matching TRBD1. The sequence came from a human donor who received an intestinal transplant. The sample was unstimulated CD4+ T cells sorted from spleen or lymph node cells, taken before intestinal transplant. The CDR3 coding sequence is TGTGCCAGCAGCCCAGTTGGGCGGACAGGGTTCGATGAGCAGTTCTTC. Residues: CASSPVGRTGFDEQFF.